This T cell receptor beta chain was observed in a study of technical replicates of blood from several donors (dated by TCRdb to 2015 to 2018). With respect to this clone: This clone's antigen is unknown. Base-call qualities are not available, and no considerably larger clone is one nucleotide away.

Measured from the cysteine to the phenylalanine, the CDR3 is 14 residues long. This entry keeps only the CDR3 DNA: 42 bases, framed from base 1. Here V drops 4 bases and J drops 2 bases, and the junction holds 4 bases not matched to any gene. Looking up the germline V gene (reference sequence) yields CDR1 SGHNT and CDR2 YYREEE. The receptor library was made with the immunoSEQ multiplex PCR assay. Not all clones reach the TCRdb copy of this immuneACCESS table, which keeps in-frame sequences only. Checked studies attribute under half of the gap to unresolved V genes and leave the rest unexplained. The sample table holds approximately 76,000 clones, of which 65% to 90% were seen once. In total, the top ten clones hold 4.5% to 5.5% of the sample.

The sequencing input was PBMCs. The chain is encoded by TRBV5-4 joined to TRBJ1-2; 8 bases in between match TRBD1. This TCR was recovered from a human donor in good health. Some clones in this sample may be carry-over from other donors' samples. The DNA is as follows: TGTGCCAGCAGCCGGGACAGGTCCAACTATGGCTACACCTTC. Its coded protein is CASSRDRSNYGYTF.